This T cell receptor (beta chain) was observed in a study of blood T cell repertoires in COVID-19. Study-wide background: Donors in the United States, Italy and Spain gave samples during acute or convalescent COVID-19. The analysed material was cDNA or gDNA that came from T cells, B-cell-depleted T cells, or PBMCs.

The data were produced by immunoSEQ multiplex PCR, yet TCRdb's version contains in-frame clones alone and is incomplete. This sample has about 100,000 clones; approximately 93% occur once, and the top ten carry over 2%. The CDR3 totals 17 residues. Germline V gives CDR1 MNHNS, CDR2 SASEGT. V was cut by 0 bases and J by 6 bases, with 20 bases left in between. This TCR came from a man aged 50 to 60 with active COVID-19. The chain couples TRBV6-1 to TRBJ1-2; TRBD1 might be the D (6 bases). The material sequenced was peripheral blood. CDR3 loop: CASSEALSGLGGDGYTF. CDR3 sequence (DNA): TGTGCCAGCAGTGAAGCGTTATCGGGCCTTGGGGGCGATGGCTACACCTTC.